This TCR beta chain was profiled in a study of T-cell reconstitution after alpha-beta-depleted transplantation in children. This clonotype was detected a few times. Preparation of the TCRbeta library involved a method that used unique molecular identifiers. TCRdb recomputed calls from the PCR reads with MiXCR, one row per CDR3 protein. The sample carries about 500,000 distinct CDR3 sequences, around a third recorded once. The ends were cut back, 4 bases at V and 4 bases at J, with 21 bases in the middle. CDR3 length equals 17 residues. Germline assignment: CDR1 MNHEY and CDR2 SVGAGI. The sequence was collected from a human donor who donated a stem cell graft to a child with aplastic anemia. Material: PBMCs from the stem cell graft donor, obtained from the stem cell graft. V and J are TRBV6-5 and TRBJ2-3; the D gene is possibly TRBD2 (7 bases). This CDR3 is CASSFQGGGRGADTQYF. The CDR3, as DNA: TGTGCCAGCAGTTTCCAAGGGGGGGGTAGGGGCGCAGATACGCAGTATTTT.